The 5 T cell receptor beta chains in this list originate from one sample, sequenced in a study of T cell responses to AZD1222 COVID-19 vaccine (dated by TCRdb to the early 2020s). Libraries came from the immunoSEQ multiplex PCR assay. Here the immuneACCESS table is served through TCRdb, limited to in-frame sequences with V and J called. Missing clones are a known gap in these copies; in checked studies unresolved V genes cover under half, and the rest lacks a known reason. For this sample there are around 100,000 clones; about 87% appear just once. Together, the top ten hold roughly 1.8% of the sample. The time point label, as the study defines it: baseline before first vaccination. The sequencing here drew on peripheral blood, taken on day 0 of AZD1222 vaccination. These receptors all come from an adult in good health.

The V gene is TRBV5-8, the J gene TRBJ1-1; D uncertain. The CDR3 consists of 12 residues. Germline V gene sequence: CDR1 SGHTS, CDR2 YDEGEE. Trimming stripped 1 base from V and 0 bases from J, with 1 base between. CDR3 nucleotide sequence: TGTGCCAGCAGCTTGATGAACACTGAAGCTTTCTTT. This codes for CASSLMNTEAFF.

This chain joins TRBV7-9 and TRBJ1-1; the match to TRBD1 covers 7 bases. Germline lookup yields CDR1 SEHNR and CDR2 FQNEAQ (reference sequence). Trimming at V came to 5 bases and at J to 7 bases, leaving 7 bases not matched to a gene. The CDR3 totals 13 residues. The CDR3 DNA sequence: TGTGCCAGCAGCGCACAGGGGCCCGATGAAGCTTTCTTT. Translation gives CASSAQGPDEAFF. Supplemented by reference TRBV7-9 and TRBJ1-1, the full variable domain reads DTGVSQNPRHKITKRGQNVTFRCDPISEHNRLYWYRQTLGQGPEFLTYFQNEAQLEKSRLLSDRFSAERPKGSFSTLEIQRTEQGDSAMYLCASSAQGPDEAFFGQGTRLTVV.

The DNA for the CDR3 is TGTGCCAGCAGGTCGATCCAAGACAGGGTCAGTGAAAAACTGTTTTTT. Its translation: CASRSIQDRVSEKLFF. This rearrangement joins TRBV28 to TRBJ1-4, with TRBD1 matching over 7 bases. The CDR3 contains 16 residues. After removal of 6 bases from V and 7 bases from J, the junction contained 14 bases not matched to a gene. The germline gives CDR1 MDHEN, CDR2 SYDVKM.

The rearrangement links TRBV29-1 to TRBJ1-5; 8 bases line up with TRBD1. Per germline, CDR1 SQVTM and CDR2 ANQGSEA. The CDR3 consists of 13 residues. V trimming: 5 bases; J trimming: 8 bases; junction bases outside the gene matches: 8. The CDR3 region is CSVQGTGLEPQHF. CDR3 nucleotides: TGCAGCGTTCAAGGGACAGGTTTGGAGCCCCAGCATTTT.

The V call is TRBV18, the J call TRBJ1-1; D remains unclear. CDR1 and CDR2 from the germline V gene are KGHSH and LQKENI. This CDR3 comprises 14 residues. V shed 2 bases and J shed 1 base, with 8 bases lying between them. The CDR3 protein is CASSPNPGNTEAFF. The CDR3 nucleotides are TGTGCCAGCTCACCAAATCCAGGGAACACTGAAGCTTTCTTT.